This paragraph reports one T cell receptor beta chain. Investigators spread the genomic DNA of each subset evenly over several immunoSEQ plates. Sequencing used immunoSEQ multiplex PCR; TCRdb keeps in-frame clones, though not all of them. The table lists some 2.4 million clones, 80% to 95% of them singletons. The data were obtained in a study of shared clonotypes between healthy human individuals. Study in general: The donors, two women and a few men, were aged 18 to 49. The plates for each donor numbered three CD4 naive, three CD4 memory, two CD8 naive and one CD8 memory.

Germline CDR1 and CDR2: MDHEN and SYDVKM. V was cut by 5 bases and J by 5 bases, with 17 bases left in between. CDR3 size: 15 residues. Sequenced sample: naive CD4+ T cells from PBMCs. Subset described: CD45RA+ positively selected. The V gene is TRBV28, the J gene TRBJ2-3; no reliable D call. This receptor was obtained from a man younger than 35 in good health. Some clones in this sample may be carry-over from other donors' samples. The CDR3 nucleotides are TGTGCCAGCAGTCCAATCCCCGGCTTCGGAGATACGCAGTATTTT. Protein product: CASSPIPGFGDTQYF.